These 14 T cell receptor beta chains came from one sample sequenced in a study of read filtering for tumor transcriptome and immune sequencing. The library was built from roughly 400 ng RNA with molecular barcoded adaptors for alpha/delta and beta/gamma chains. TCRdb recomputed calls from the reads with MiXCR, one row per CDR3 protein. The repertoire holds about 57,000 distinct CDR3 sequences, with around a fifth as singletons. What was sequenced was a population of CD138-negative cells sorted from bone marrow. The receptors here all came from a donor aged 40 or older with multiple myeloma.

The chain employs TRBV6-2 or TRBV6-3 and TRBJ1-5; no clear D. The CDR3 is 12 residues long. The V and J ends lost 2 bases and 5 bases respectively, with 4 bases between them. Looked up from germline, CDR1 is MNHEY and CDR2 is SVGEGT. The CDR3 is CASSYVDQPQHF. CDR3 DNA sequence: TGTGCCAGCAGTTACGTGGATCAGCCCCAGCATTTT.

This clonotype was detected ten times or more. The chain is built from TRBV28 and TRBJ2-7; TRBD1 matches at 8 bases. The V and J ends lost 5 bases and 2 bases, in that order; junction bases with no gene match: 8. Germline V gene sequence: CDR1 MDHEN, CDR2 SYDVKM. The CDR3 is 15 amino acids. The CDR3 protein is CASSTKTGAAYEQYF. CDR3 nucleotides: TGTGCCAGCAGTACGAAGACAGGGGCAGCCTACGAGCAGTACTTC. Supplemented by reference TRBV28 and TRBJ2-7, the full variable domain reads DVKVTQSSRYLVKRTGEKVFLECVQDMDHENMFWYRQDPGLGLRLIYFSYDVKMKEKGDIPEGYSVSREKKERFSLILESASTNQTSMYLCASSTKTGAAYEQYFGPGTRLTVT.

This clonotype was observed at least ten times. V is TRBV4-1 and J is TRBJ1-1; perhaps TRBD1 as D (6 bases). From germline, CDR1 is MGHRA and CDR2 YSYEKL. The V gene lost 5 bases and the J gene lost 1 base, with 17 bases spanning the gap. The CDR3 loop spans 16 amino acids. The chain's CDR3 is CASSAREGGRNTEAFF. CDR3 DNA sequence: TGCGCCAGCAGCGCCCGGGAGGGGGGAAGGAACACTGAAGCTTTCTTT.

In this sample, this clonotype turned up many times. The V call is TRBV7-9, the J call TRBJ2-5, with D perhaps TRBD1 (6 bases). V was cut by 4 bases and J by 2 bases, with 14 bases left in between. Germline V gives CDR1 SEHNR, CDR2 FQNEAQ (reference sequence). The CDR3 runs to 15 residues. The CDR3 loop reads CASSSIQGSQETQYF. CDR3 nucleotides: TGTGCCAGCAGCTCCATACAGGGATCACAAGAGACCCAGTACTTC. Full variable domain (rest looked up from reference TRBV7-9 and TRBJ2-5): DTGVSQNPRHKITKRGQNVTFRCDPISEHNRLYWYRQTLGQGPEFLTYFQNEAQLEKSRLLSDRFSAERPKGSFSTLEIQRTEQGDSAMYLCASSSIQGSQETQYFGPGTRLLVL.

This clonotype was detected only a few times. Here the CDR3 DNA reads TGTGCCAGTAGTCGTAGCGGGAGCCCCTACAATGAGCAGTTCTTC. This translates into CASSRSGSPYNEQFF. The chain employs TRBV19 and TRBJ2-1, with 9 bases matching TRBD2. This CDR3 is 15 amino acids long. Per germline, CDR1 LNHDA and CDR2 SQIVND (reference sequence). Trimming removed 5 bases from V and 2 bases from J; junction bases left unmatched: 4.

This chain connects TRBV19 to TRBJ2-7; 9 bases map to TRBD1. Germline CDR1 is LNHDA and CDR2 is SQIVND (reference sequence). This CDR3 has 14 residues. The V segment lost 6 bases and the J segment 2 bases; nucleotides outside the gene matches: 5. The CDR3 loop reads CASSRDRATYEQYF. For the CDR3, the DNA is TGTGCCAGTAGCCGGGACAGGGCAACCTACGAGCAGTACTTC. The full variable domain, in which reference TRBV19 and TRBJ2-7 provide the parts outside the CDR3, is DGGITQSPKYLFRKEGQNVTLSCEQNLNHDAMYWYRQDPGQGLRLIYYSQIVNDFQKGDIAEGYSVSREKKESFPLTVTSAQKNPTAFYLCASSRDRATYEQYFGPGTRLTVT.

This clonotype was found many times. The CDR3 loop reads CASSTLEFSSEAFF. In DNA, the CDR3 is TGTGCCAGCAGCACTCTTGAGTTTAGCTCTGAAGCTTTCTTT. This chain joins TRBV5-4 and TRBJ1-1; D unclear. The CDR3 has 14 residues. Germline CDR1 reads SGHNT; CDR2 reads YYREEE (reference sequence). Trimming pared 4 bases from V and 6 bases from J, leaving 16 bases between.

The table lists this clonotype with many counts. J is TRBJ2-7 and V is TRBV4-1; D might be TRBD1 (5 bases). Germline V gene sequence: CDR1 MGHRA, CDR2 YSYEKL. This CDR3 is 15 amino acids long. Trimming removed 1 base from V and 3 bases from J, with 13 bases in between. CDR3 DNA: TGCGCCAGCAGCCAAGTAGGGGCACAAAACTACGAGCAGTACTTC. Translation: CASSQVGAQNYEQYF.

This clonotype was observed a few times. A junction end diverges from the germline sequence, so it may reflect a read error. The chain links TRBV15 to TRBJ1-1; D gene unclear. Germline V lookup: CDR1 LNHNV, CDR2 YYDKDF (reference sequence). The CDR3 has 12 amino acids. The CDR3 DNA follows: TGTGCCACCAGCAGAGACGAACCTGAAGCTCTCTTT. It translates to CATSRDEPEALF.

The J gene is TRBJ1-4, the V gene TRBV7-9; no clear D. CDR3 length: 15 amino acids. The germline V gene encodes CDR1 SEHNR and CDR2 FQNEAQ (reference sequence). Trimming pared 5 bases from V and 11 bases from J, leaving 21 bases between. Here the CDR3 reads CASSPVAGGGDKLFF. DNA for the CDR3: TGTGCCAGCAGCCCCGTGGCAGGTGGAGGCGATAAACTGTTTTTT.

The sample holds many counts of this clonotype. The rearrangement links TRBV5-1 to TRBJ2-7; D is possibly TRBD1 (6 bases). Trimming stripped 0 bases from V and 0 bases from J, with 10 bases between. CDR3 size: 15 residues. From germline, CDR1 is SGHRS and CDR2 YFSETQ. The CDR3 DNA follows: TGCGCCAGCAGCTTGGGACAGGTCAACTCCTACGAGCAGTACTTC. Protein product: CASSLGQVNSYEQYF.

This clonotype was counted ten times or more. As DNA, the CDR3 is TGTGCTAGTGCCGATGCGGGGGGCCGGTACCAAGAGACCCAGTACTTC. It translates to CASADAGGRYQETQYF. The V and J genes are TRBV12-5 and TRBJ2-5, with 8 bases fitting TRBD2. Germline V CDR1 and CDR2: LGHNT, FRNRAP. The V segment lost 7 bases and the J segment 0 bases; nucleotides outside the gene matches: 10. The CDR3 sequence is 16 residues long.

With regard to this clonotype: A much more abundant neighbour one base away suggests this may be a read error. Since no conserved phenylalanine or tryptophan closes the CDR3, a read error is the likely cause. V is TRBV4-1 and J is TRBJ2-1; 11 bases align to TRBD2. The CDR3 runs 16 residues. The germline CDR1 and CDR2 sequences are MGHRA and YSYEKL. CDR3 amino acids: CASSQRNSGGGNEQFL. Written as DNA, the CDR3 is TGTGCCAGCAGCCAGAGGAATAGCGGGGGGGGCAATGAGCAGTTCCTC.

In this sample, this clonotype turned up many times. The CDR3 DNA reads as TGCAGCGGAGGCCAGGGGCGGAATGAAGCTTTCTTT. As protein: CSGGQGRNEAFF. V is TRBV29-1 and J is TRBJ1-1, with D possibly being TRBD1 (6 bases). The CDR3 is made up of 12 amino acids. Germline-derived CDR1 and CDR2 are SQVTM and ANQGSEA. V dropped 7 bases and J dropped 7 bases, with 16 bases sitting between them.